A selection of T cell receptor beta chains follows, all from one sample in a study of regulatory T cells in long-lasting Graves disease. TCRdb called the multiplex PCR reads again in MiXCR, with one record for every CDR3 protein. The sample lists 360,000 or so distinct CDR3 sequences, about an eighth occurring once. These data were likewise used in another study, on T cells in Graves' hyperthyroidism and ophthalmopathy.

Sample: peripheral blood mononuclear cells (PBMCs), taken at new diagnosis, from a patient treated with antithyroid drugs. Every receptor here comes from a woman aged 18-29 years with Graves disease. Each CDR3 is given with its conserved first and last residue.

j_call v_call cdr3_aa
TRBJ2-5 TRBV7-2 CASSPSTAQYF
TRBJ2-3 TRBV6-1 CASSMLAGEGDTQYF
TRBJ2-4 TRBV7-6 CASSLMAGDAKNIQYF
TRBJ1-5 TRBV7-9 CASSPDGDQPQHF
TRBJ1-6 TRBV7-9 CASSSGGVNSPLHF
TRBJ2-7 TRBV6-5 CASSYSRQDYEQYF
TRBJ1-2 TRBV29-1 CSSLDSLFNYGYTF
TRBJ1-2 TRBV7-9 CASSPWDRNYGYTF
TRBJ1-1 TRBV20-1 CSATRPEGSEAFF
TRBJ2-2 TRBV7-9 CASSATLIANTGELFF
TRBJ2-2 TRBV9 CASTPGNTGELFF
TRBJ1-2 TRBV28 CASSLRGYGYTF
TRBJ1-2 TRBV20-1 CSASGPPGGYTF
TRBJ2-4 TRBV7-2 CASSRGDRGRAGFGWVAKNIQYF
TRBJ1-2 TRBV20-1 CSASLTGGQGGYTF
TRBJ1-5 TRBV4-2 CASSQEGTWTGRQPQHF
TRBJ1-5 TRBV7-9 CASSPMGSNQPQHF